The T cell receptor beta chain described here comes from a study of metastatic and nonmetastatic thyroid tumors. No treatment had been given to any patient before thyroid surgery. This clone was found a few times. The target antigen is unknown. Broader study findings: Patients with malignant thyroid tumors reportedly had significantly higher TCR beta diversity than those with benign nodules, in blood and tumor.

CDR3 size: 15 residues. V shed 6 bases and J 7 bases; nucleotides not matched to a gene: 11. Germline CDR1 reads MDHEN; CDR2 reads SYDVKM. Authors' data handling: What underpinned the distant-metastasis classifier for papillary thyroid cancer was the set of CDR3 differences across clinicopathological groups. TCRdb reanalyzed the PCR reads via MiXCR. Clone size and V and J calls follow TCRdb, not the original study. The repertoire includes under 30,000 clones, 15% to 20% of them detected once, and about 6% sits in the top ten. Source material: blood. The V gene is TRBV28, the J gene TRBJ1-4; 7 bases line up with TRBD1. The sequence was obtained from a male donor with papillary thyroid cancer or a benign thyroid nodule (not recorded which). Some clones in this sample may be carry-over from other donors' samples. CDR3 coding DNA: TGTGCCAGCAGCCAATTGGGACAGAGATTTGAAAAACTGTTTTTT. Protein product: CASSQLGQRFEKLFF.